Here is one TCR beta chain with its context. Its antigen is unknown. No much larger clone is present one base from it, and per-base qualities are unavailable. In the germline V gene (reference sequence), CDR1 corresponds to DFQATT and CDR2 to SNEGSKA. Counted from cysteine to phenylalanine, this CDR3 has 9 amino acids. Of all the DNA, just the CDR3 is kept, 27 bases in frame from base 1. V drops 5 bases and J drops 9 bases, leaving 5 bases in between. The meaning of the sample's time point label: at surgical resection after neoadjuvant nivolumab +/- ipilimumab. The samples were taken from NEOSTAR, a phase 2 randomized trial in operable NSCLC that tested neoadjuvant nivolumab or nivolumab plus ipilimumab, followed by surgery. The method was the immunoSEQ multiplex PCR assay. On the authors' methods: Repertoires were summarized in terms of richness and clonality, and significantly expanded and contracted clones between pre- and post-therapy samples were identified. Held by TCRdb, this immuneACCESS table contains in-frame sequences only and omits some clones. Under half of the omission traces to an unresolved V gene where checked; the cause of the rest is unknown. The DNA was the basis for D and trimming; V, J and clone size are from that table. The sample yields 5,500 to 7,500 clones; around 77% were counted once. Clones ranked in the top ten supply roughly 4.3% of the sample.

The data are from a study of neoadjuvant nivolumab and ipilimumab in lung cancer (dated by TCRdb to the early 2020s). Context from the whole study: Nivolumab was given at 3 mg/kg intravenously on days 1, 15 and 29, and the combination arm added ipilimumab 1 mg/kg on day 1 only. The primary endpoint of the trial was the rate of major pathologic response (MPR) in the intention-to-treat population of each study arm. Of the approximately 46 patients with operable NSCLC treated in the trial, approximately 23 were randomized to nivolumab monotherapy and some 20 to nivolumab plus ipilimumab. TCR repertoires in pretherapy (baseline) peripheral blood were compared with TCR repertoires in tumors resected at surgery after neoadjuvant immune checkpoint blockade. Matched pretherapy and resected tumor pairs were analyzed from seven patients, of whom four had been treated with nivolumab and three with nivolumab plus ipilimumab. General study outcomes and caveats: Richness in tumors resected after neoadjuvant therapy showed a positive correlation with pretherapy blood TCR richness (Spearman R = 0.82). Tumor T-cell richness and clonality rose from pretherapy to surgery in three of three dual-therapy tumors but in only two of four nivolumab-treated tumors. Compared with tumor-adjacent uninvolved lung, resected tumors had greater TCR richness and clonality, and increases showed up in more of the dual-therapy-treated tumors. A small number of samples underwent TCR sequencing. There was no significant correlation between TCR clonality and pathologic tumor regression, and just a single major-pathologic-response sample was available for the clonality-regression analysis.

This specimen consisted of tumor tissue, obtained after neoadjuvant nivolumab, alone or with ipilimumab, at or shortly before surgery. This chain joins TRBV20-1 to TRBJ1-5, with no confident D gene call. The clonotype originates from an adult with non-small cell lung cancer. The DNA sequence is as follows: TGCAGTGCTGGATTGCCCCAGCATTTT. This translates into CSAGLPQHF.